The clone carrying this T cell receptor beta chain showed up many times. Its target is unknown. The data were taken from a study of glioma-infiltrating T cells. Overall study context: Target coverage was roughly 4.5- to 10-fold for about a million blood T cells.

The CDR3 is 14 residues long. The germline V gene encodes CDR1 DFQATT and CDR2 SNEGSKA (reference sequence). The V gene lost 3 bases and the J gene lost 1 base, with 13 bases spanning the gap. TCR alpha and beta CDR3 regions were amplified from RNA using iRepertoire nested multiplex PCR. In TCRdb, the multiplex PCR reads were re-called with MiXCR into one record per CDR3 protein. The repertoire has around 350,000 distinct CDR3 sequences, more than 35% of them found once; the top ten carry approximately 12%. Study observations and caveats: CDR3 overlap between tissue and blood was very small. Tissue-blood divergence was below expectation in non-neoplastic patients, above in gliomas. Shared blood CDR3 signature motifs marked patients with low tissue-blood divergence.

This TCR derives from a human donor with low-grade glioma or glioblastoma, undergoing nonglioma brain surgery, or in good health (not recorded which). The chain uses TRBV20-1 and TRBJ2-7; possible D gene TRBD1, 5 bases. The sample taken for sequencing was glioma tissue, nonneoplastic brain tissue, or PBMCs (not recorded which). The CDR3 loop reads CSASPHRRSYEQYF. The CDR3 region has the DNA TGCAGTGCTAGTCCGCACAGGAGATCCTACGAGCAGTACTTC.